The present TCR beta chain was sequenced within a study of blood T cells in healthy people across ages. Germline-derived CDR1 and CDR2 are MNHEY and SVGEGT. The CDR3 is made up of 18 amino acids. The trim removed 2 bases at V and 7 bases at J, leaving 12 bases unmatched. The second PCR ran about 6 to 11 cycles with a sample-barcoded 5' primer and J-beta primers. TCRdb fed the 5' RACE reads into MiXCR, producing one record per CDR3 protein. The sample shows about 780,000 distinct CDR3 sequences, less than 60% of them seen only once. The V and J genes are TRBV6-2 or TRBV6-3 and TRBJ2-1; TRBD1 aligns across 12 bases. The sample comprised blood. This receptor was obtained from a man older than 75 in good health. The CDR3 DNA reads as TGTGCCAGCAGTTACCTCGAGCCGGGACAGGGGGCCGGAAATGAGCAGTTCTTC. Translating gives CASSYLEPGQGAGNEQFF.